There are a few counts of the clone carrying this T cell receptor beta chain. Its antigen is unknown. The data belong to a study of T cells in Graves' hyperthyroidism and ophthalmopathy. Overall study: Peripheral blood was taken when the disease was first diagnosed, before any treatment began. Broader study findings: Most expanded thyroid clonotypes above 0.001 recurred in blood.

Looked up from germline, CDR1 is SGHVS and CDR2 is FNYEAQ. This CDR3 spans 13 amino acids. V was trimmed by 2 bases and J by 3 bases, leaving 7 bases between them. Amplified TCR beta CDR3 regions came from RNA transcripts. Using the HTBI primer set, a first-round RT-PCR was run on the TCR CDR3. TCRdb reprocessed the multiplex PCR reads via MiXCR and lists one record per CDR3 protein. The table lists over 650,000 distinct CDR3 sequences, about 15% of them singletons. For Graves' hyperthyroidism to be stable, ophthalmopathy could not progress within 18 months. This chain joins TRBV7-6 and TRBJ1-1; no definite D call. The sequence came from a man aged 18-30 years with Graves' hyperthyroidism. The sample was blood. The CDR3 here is CASSLSPDTEAFF. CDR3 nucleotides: TGTGCCAGCAGCTTATCCCCGGACACTGAAGCTTTCTTT.